This T cell receptor (beta chain) was recovered during a study of blood T cell repertoires in COVID-19. The wider study: The study drew acute and convalescent COVID-19 samples from the United States, Italy and Spain. The cDNA or gDNA used as material had been derived from T cells, B-cell-depleted T cells, or PBMCs.

The CDR3 runs to 19 residues. Looked up from germline, CDR1 is LGHNA and CDR2 is YNFKEQ. V lost 6 bases, J lost 3 bases, and 18 bases stayed unmatched. Measured with immunoSEQ multiplex PCR; TCRdb has only the in-frame clones, and not every one. The table records fewer than 300,000 clones, 70% to 85% of them present only once. The chain couples TRBV4-2 to TRBJ1-3; 9 bases agree with TRBD1. This clonotype was sampled from a woman of 80 years or more with acute or convalescent COVID-19. The sequencing input was peripheral blood. The chain's CDR3 is CASSRVGQGPGGYGNTIYF. CDR3 sequence (DNA): TGTGCCAGCAGTCGTGTTGGACAGGGGCCCGGTGGTTATGGAAACACCATATATTTT.